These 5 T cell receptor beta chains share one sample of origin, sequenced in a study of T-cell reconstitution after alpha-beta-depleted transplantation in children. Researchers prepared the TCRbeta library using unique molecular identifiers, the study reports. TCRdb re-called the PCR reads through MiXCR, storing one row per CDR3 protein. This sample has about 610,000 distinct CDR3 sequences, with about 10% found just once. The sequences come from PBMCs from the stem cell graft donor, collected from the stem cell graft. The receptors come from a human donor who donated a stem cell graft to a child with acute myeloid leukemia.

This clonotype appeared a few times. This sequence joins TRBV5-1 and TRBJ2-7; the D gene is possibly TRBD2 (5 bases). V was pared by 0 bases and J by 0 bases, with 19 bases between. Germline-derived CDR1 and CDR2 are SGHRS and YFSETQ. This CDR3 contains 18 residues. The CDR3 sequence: CASSLDLSSAEISYEQYF. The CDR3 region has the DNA TGCGCCAGCAGCTTGGATCTGAGTAGCGCCGAGATCTCCTACGAGCAGTACTTC.

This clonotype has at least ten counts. The CDR3 loop reads CASSLVPGELFF. The CDR3 nucleotides read TGTGCCAGCAGTTTGGTTCCCGGGGAGCTGTTTTTT. J is TRBJ2-2 and V is TRBV12-3 or TRBV12-4; unclear D gene. There are 12 residues in the CDR3. The V gene lost 3 bases and the J gene lost 6 bases, with 5 bases spanning the gap.

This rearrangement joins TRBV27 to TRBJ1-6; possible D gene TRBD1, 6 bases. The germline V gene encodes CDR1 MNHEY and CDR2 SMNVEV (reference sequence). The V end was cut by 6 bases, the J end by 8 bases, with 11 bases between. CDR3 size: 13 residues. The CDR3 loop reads CASSWDNYSPLHF. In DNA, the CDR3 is TGTGCCAGCAGCTGGGACAACTATTCACCCCTCCACTTT.

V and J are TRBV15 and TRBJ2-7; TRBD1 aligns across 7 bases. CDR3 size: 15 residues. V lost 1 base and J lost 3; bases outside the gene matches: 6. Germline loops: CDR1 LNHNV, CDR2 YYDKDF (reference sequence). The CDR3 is CATSRGQGTYYEQYF. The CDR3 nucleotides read TGTGCCACCAGCAGAGGACAGGGAACTTACTACGAGCAGTACTTC.

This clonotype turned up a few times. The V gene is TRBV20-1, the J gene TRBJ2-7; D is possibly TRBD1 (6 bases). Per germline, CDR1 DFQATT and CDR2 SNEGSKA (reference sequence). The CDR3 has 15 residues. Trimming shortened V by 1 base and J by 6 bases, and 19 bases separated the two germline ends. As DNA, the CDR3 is TGCAGTGCTAGAGTAACTGAACAGGGACGTCTCGAGCAGTACTTC. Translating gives CSARVTEQGRLEQYF.